This paragraph covers one T cell receptor (beta chain) sequence. The sample is drawn from a study of blood T cell repertoires in COVID-19. Across the study: Spain, Italy and the United States supplied samples that represented acute and convalescent COVID-19. The analysed material was cDNA or gDNA that came from T cells, B-cell-depleted T cells, or PBMCs.

Per the study methods: Estimation of nucleated cell counts was performed using reference gene primer amplification. Clones were read by immunoSEQ multiplex PCR, and TCRdb kept only the in-frame ones, dropping some. The DNA gave D and trimming, while V, J and clone size come from that table. The sample has over 55,000 clones, 70% to 80% seen once. V lost 8 bases and J 4 bases, leaving 14 bases between the germline ends. The CDR3 loop spans 13 amino acids. Germline CDR1 and CDR2: LNHDA and SQIVND (reference sequence). The clonotype comes from a woman in her 70s with acute or convalescent COVID-19. The specimen sequenced was peripheral blood. The V call is TRBV19, the J call TRBJ1-1; D is unresolved. This CDR3 reads CASYDGVGTEAFF. Written as DNA, the CDR3 is TGTGCCAGTTATGACGGGGTGGGCACTGAAGCTTTCTTT.